These T cell receptor beta chains were read from a single sample in a study of beta chain features in type 1 diabetes. The data were produced by immunoSEQ multiplex PCR, yet TCRdb's version contains in-frame clones alone and is incomplete. This sample yields under 850,000 clones, of which roughly an eighth are seen a single time; less than 0.025% belongs to the top ten. Sequenced input: naive CD4+ T cells from blood. The receptor source for this set is a man younger than 35 with type 1 diabetes. The CDR3 runs from the conserved cysteine through the conserved F or W. The order of the fields is CDR3 DNA, CDR3 protein, V gene, clone size, J gene, D gene. A D gene is named only where the DNA matches it firmly. Expanded clones get a size class; other rows say once, few or many, or leave the size out.

CDR3 DNA: TGTGCCAGCAGTTGGACTGAGGGGGGAGAGACCCAGTACTTC
CDR3 protein: CASSWTEGGETQYF
V gene: TRBV7-9
clone size: NA
J gene: TRBJ2-5
D gene: NA

CDR3 DNA: TGCGCCAGCAGCCAAGATCCGCGGACAGGGTTCTACGAGCAGTACTTC
CDR3 protein: CASSQDPRTGFYEQYF
V gene: TRBV4-1
clone size: few
J gene: TRBJ2-7
D gene: TRBD1

CDR3 DNA: TGTGCCTGGAATCCCCAGGTGGGGGCAGGGGCTTTCTTT
CDR3 protein: CAWNPQVGAGAFF
V gene: TRBV30
clone size: NA
J gene: TRBJ1-1
D gene: NA

CDR3 DNA: TGCAGCGTTGATTTGTTAAGGAACAATGAGCAGTTCTTC
CDR3 protein: CSVDLLRNNEQFF
V gene: TRBV29-1
clone size: NA
J gene: TRBJ2-1
D gene: NA

CDR3 DNA: TGTGCCAGCAGCCAACCCTCCCCAGGCACCGGGGAGCTGTTTTTT
CDR3 protein: CASSQPSPGTGELFF
V gene: TRBV4-2
clone size: few
J gene: TRBJ2-2
D gene: NA

CDR3 DNA: TGTGCCAGCAGTCCGCAGGGGGCAGGAGAGACCCAGTACTTC
CDR3 protein: CASSPQGAGETQYF
V gene: TRBV6-6
clone size: few
J gene: TRBJ2-5
D gene: TRBD1

CDR3 DNA: TGTGCCGCCGACAGGGGGAACACTGAAGCTTTCTTT
CDR3 protein: CAADRGNTEAFF
V gene: TRBV21-1
clone size: few
J gene: TRBJ1-1
D gene: NA

CDR3 DNA: TGTGCCAGCAGCCCCGGGGACGGAAGGGTAAACTATGGCTACACCTTC
CDR3 protein: CASSPGDGRVNYGYTF
V gene: TRBV7-6
clone size: few
J gene: TRBJ1-2
D gene: NA

CDR3 DNA: TGTGCCAGCAGTTTCACCAGGGGCGAGCAGTACTTC
CDR3 protein: CASSFTRGEQYF
V gene: TRBV28
clone size: NA
J gene: TRBJ2-7
D gene: NA

CDR3 DNA: TGTGCCAGCAGCTCCTTAACAGGGTTCAATGAGCAGTTCTTC
CDR3 protein: CASSSLTGFNEQFF
V gene: TRBV11-1
clone size: NA
J gene: TRBJ2-1
D gene: NA

CDR3 DNA: TGTGCCAGCTCACCTCCGGGACAGATGAACTACGAGCAGTACTTC
CDR3 protein: CASSPPGQMNYEQYF
V gene: TRBV18
clone size: few
J gene: TRBJ2-7
D gene: TRBD1

CDR3 DNA: TGTGCCTGGATCGCAGGGTTGGGGAACTATGGCTACACCTTC
CDR3 protein: CAWIAGLGNYGYTF
V gene: TRBV30
clone size: NA
J gene: TRBJ1-2
D gene: NA

CDR3 DNA: TGCAGCGTGCGGGAGACCCCTCAAGAGACCCAGTACTTC
CDR3 protein: CSVRETPQETQYF
V gene: TRBV29-1
clone size: NA
J gene: TRBJ2-5
D gene: TRBD2

CDR3 DNA: TGTGCCAGTAGTATAGATCAGATGGGGCGCACAGATACGCAGTATTTT
CDR3 protein: CASSIDQMGRTDTQYF
V gene: TRBV19
clone size: NA
J gene: TRBJ2-3
D gene: NA

CDR3 DNA: TGTGCCAGCAGCCCCCTGAGCGGCTCCTACAATGAGCAGTTCTTC
CDR3 protein: CASSPLSGSYNEQFF
V gene: TRBV14
clone size: many
J gene: TRBJ2-1
D gene: NA

CDR3 DNA: TGTGCCACCAGCAGAGATAAGCGAGGGGCTCCTTGGACAGATACGCAGTATTTT
CDR3 protein: CATSRDKRGAPWTDTQYF
V gene: TRBV15
clone size: few
J gene: TRBJ2-3
D gene: NA

CDR3 DNA: TGTGCTAGTGGTTTGATGACAGTACAATATCCCTACGAGCAGTACTTC
CDR3 protein: CASGLMTVQYPYEQYF
V gene: TRBV12-5
clone size: NA
J gene: TRBJ2-7
D gene: NA

CDR3 DNA: TGTGCCAGCACCCTCTGGGGGGGGCACAATGAGCAGTTCTTC
CDR3 protein: CASTLWGGHNEQFF
V gene: TRBV7-9
clone size: NA
J gene: TRBJ2-1
D gene: NA

CDR3 DNA: TGTGCCAGCAGCGTAGGGGGCGGTGCTGGGGGCTATGGCTACACCTTC
CDR3 protein: CASSVGGGAGGYGYTF
V gene: TRBV9
clone size: few
J gene: TRBJ1-2
D gene: NA

CDR3 DNA: TGTGCCAGCAGGCCTGTCTGGGCAGGGGTCCCCTACGAGCAGTACTTC
CDR3 protein: CASRPVWAGVPYEQYF
V gene: TRBV7-9
clone size: few
J gene: TRBJ2-7
D gene: NA

CDR3 DNA: TGTGCCAGCAGCCTAGGGACAGGAATGAACACTGAAGCTTTCTTT
CDR3 protein: CASSLGTGMNTEAFF
V gene: TRBV7-9
clone size: few
J gene: TRBJ1-1
D gene: TRBD1

CDR3 DNA: TGTGCCAGCAGCGTAGGTAGCGGGGGGACCTTGGGCACAGATACGCAGTATTTT
CDR3 protein: CASSVGSGGTLGTDTQYF
V gene: TRBV9
clone size: NA
J gene: TRBJ2-3
D gene: TRBD2

CDR3 DNA: TGTGCCAGCAGCTCGAAAACGACGGGGGAGACCCAGTACTTC
CDR3 protein: CASSSKTTGETQYF
V gene: TRBV13
clone size: few
J gene: TRBJ2-5
D gene: NA